This T cell receptor beta chain was obtained from a study of PD-L1 blockade in urothelial cancer. General study points: Blood TCR clonality below the median before treatment was a predictor of better survival.

Time point given: pretreatment peripheral blood. Regarding this clone: Its antigen is unidentified.

Clones were read by immunoSEQ multiplex PCR, and TCRdb kept only the in-frame ones, dropping some. This table has under 40,000 clones, roughly 82% appearing once. This TCR derives from a man aged 60 to 75 with urothelial cancer. Source: PBMCs, taken around atezolizumab (anti-PD-L1) treatment.

In DNA, the CDR3 is TGTGCCTCGGCTGGCAGGGTTGGTGGGGCCAACGTCCTGACTTTC. Translating it yields CASAGRVGGANVLTF. This chain links TRBV19 with TRBJ2-6; D might be TRBD1 (5 bases). V lost 11 bases to trimming and J lost 3 bases, with 17 bases between them. Germline V gene sequence: CDR1 LNHDA, CDR2 SQIVND (reference sequence). There are 15 residues in the CDR3.